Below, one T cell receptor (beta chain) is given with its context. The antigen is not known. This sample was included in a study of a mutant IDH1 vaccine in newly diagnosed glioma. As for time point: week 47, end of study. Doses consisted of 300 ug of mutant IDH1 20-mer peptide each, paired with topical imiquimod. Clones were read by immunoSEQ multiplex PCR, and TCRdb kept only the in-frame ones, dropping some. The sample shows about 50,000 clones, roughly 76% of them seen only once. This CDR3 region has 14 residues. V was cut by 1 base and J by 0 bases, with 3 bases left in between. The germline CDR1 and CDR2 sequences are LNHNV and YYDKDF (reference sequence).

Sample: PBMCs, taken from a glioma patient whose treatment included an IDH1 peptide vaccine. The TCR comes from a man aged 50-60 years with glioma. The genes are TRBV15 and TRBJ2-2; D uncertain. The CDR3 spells CATSRGTNTGELFF. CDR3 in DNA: TGTGCCACCAGCAGAGGGACGAACACCGGGGAGCTGTTTTTT.